The 27 T cell receptor beta chains reported below all come from one sample, sequenced in a study of human T cells and chemical hapten exposure. MiXCR, run by TCRdb on the RACE reads, gives a single entry per CDR3 protein. The data hold 110,000 to 150,000 distinct CDR3 sequences, with approximately 10% observed a single time. Stated time point: patch test 2, 6 weeks after DPC sensitization. This sample's treatment: therapeutic diphenylcyclopropenone sensitization with weekly scalp DPC. The sequenced sample was whole blood, obtained in connection with sensitization to the hapten diphenylcyclopropenone (DPC). All receptors come from a woman between 50 and 59 years old with alopecia areata. Some clones in this sample may be carry-over from other donors' samples.

The chain combines TRBV5-4 with TRBJ2-2, with 11 bases identical to TRBD1. Germline V gene lookup returns CDR1 SGHNT and CDR2 YYREEE (reference sequence). V was clipped by 5 bases and J by 3 bases; unmatched bases: 3. There are 15 residues in the CDR3. The CDR3 DNA sequence: TGTGCCAGCAGACAGGACAGGGGGCACACCGGGGAGCTGTTTTTT. As protein: CASRQDRGHTGELFF.

This clonotype was detected a few times. J is TRBJ1-5 and V is TRBV6-1; 7 bases line up with TRBD1. With V trimmed by 2 bases and J by 5 bases, 12 bases remained unmatched. The germline CDR1 and CDR2 sequences are MNHNS and SASEGT. The CDR3 is 17 amino acids. The CDR3 sequence is CASSESFMRGQHQPQHF. The CDR3 nucleotides read TGTGCCAGCAGTGAATCGTTTATGAGGGGGCAGCATCAGCCCCAGCATTTT.

The V and J genes are TRBV9 and TRBJ1-3; D unclear. In germline, CDR1 is SGDLS, CDR2 YYNGEE. The CDR3 length is 13 residues. V lost 4 bases, J lost 2 bases, and 7 bases lay in between. The CDR3 nucleotides are TGTGCCAGCAGCCCTACGACTGGAAACACCATATATTTT. Translated, it gives CASSPTTGNTIYF. Full variable domain (rest looked up from reference TRBV9 and TRBJ1-3): DSGVTQTPKHLITATGQRVTLRCSPRSGDLSVYWYQQSLDQGLQFLIQYYNGEERAKGNILERFSAQQFPDLHSELNLSSLELGDSALYFCASSPTTGNTIYFGEGSWLTVV.

This chain joins TRBV20-1 and TRBJ1-1; D is undetermined. From germline, CDR1 is DFQATT and CDR2 SNEGSKA (reference sequence). V was clipped by 0 bases and J by 11 bases, with 16 bases between them. The CDR3 covers 13 residues. The CDR3 here is CSARDPRTVAAFF. The CDR3 DNA reads as TGCAGTGCTAGAGATCCCCGAACTGTCGCGGCTTTCTTT.

This clonotype was seen a handful of times. CDR3 coding DNA: TGCGCCAGCAGCTTGGAAATTGGAGAAAAACTGTTTTTT. This sequence encodes CASSLEIGEKLFF. The chain uses TRBV5-1 and TRBJ1-4, with D unclear. The CDR3 runs 13 residues. V gave up 0 bases and J gave up 8 bases, with 8 bases separating them. Germline CDR1 SGHRS, CDR2 YFSETQ.

This clonotype was recorded many times. The rearrangement uses TRBV5-1 and TRBJ2-1; D is undetermined. V lost 3 bases and J lost 4, with 11 bases in between. Germline CDR1 is SGHRS and CDR2 is YFSETQ. The CDR3 runs 14 residues. CDR3 region: CASSSPDGYNEQFF. The CDR3 coding sequence is TGCGCCAGCAGCTCCCCCGACGGATACAATGAGCAGTTCTTC.

This clonotype was recorded at least ten times. The rearrangement uses TRBV2 and TRBJ1-5; unclear D gene. Germline assignment: CDR1 SNHLY and CDR2 FYNNEI. The CDR3 spans 12 residues. Trimming removed 6 bases at V and 3 bases at J, with 6 bases between. CDR3 loop: CASSGNNQPQHF. CDR3 bases: TGTGCCAGCAGCGGGAACAATCAGCCCCAGCATTTT.

The sample holds many counts of this clonotype. CDR3 nucleotides: TGTGCCAGCAGAAGGCCGGGACTAGCAACGGAGCAGTACTTC. Translated, it gives CASRRPGLATEQYF. The chain has TRBV2 and TRBJ2-7; 9 bases fit TRBD2. The CDR3 is 14 amino acids. The trim removed 6 bases at V and 7 bases at J, leaving 10 bases unmatched. The germline gives CDR1 SNHLY, CDR2 FYNNEI.

This chain links TRBV4-3 with TRBJ2-1, with 8 bases matching TRBD2. Germline-derived CDR1 and CDR2 are LGHNA and YSLEER. The CDR3 contains 18 residues. The junction had 16 bases not matched to a gene; V was cut back by 0 bases and J by 9 bases. CDR3 loop: CASSQENGLSGSRTEQFF. The CDR3 coding sequence is TGCGCCAGCAGCCAAGAAAATGGTCTCAGCGGGAGTCGCACTGAGCAGTTCTTC.

The V gene is TRBV12-3 or TRBV12-4, the J gene TRBJ2-1; TRBD2 matches at 11 bases. This CDR3 has 16 amino acids. Losses at the gene ends were 0 bases for V and 6 bases for J; bases not matched to a gene: 4. The CDR3 reads CASSLAALAGVNEQFF. The CDR3 coding sequence is TGTGCCAGCAGTTTAGCGGCACTAGCGGGGGTCAATGAGCAGTTCTTC.

Of note for this clonotype: The junction shows a germline mismatch at one end, possibly a read error. V and J are TRBV25-1 and TRBJ2-5; no reliable D call. From germline, CDR1 is MGHDK and CDR2 SYGVNS. This CDR3 comprises 11 residues. The CDR3 protein is CASSDQGTQYF. CDR3 sequence (DNA): TGTGCCAGCAGTGATCAAGGGACCCAGTACTTC.

V usage is TRBV29-1 and J usage is TRBJ2-1; 10 bases match TRBD2. The germline CDR1 and CDR2 sequences are SQVTM and ANQGSEA. There are 15 residues in the CDR3. V gave up 6 bases and J gave up 6 bases; unmatched junction bases: 11. CDR3 nucleotides: TGCAGCGTCCATGGTCAAGCGGGAGGGCCCAATGAGCAGTTCTTC. Translating it yields CSVHGQAGGPNEQFF.

The rearrangement links TRBV20-1 to TRBJ2-1; 8 positions match TRBD2. Germline CDR1 DFQATT, CDR2 SNEGSKA (reference sequence). CDR3 length equals 15 residues. V gave up 0 bases and J gave up 11 bases; unmatched junction bases: 12. CDR3 region: CSARDPTSAPLKQFF. The CDR3 DNA sequence: TGCAGTGCTAGAGATCCGACTAGCGCTCCCTTGAAGCAGTTCTTC.

The CDR3, as DNA: TGCAGCGTTGAGAGTAGCGGGAGGCGGGAGACCCAGTACTTC. Its translation is CSVESSGRRETQYF. This chain connects TRBV29-1 to TRBJ2-5, with 10 bases aligning to TRBD2. V gave up 3 bases and J gave up 5 bases; unmatched junction bases: 6. Germline V gene sequence: CDR1 SQVTM, CDR2 ANQGSEA. The CDR3 has 14 amino acids.

The rearrangement uses TRBV20-1 and TRBJ1-5; tentatively, D is TRBD1 (6 bases). This CDR3 has 15 residues. V lost 3 bases and J 4 bases, leaving 16 bases between the germline ends. Germline V CDR1 and CDR2: DFQATT, SNEGSKA (reference sequence). This CDR3 reads CSARSGGGGNQPQHF. The DNA for the CDR3 is TGCAGTGCTAGGAGCGGGGGCGGTGGAAATCAGCCCCAGCATTTT.

This clonotype was observed at least ten times. This sequence joins TRBV5-5 and TRBJ1-5; D is undetermined. Trimming took 3 bases from V and 1 from J, leaving 5 bases between them. This CDR3 has 13 amino acids. Germline assignment: CDR1 SGHKS and CDR2 YYEKEE (reference sequence). In DNA form, the CDR3 reads TGTGCCAGCAGCTGGCAGAGCAATCAGCCCCAGCATTTT. Its translation: CASSWQSNQPQHF.

The gene calls are TRBV15 and TRBJ2-2; possibly TRBD2 for D (5 bases). The CDR3 is 17 residues long. The V end was cut by 0 bases, the J end by 3 bases, with 14 bases between. Germline V lookup: CDR1 LNHNV, CDR2 YYDKDF (reference sequence). The CDR3 DNA reads TGTGCCACCAGCAGAGATCGGGGTAGCGCTTACACCGGGGAGCTGTTTTTT. Translation gives CATSRDRGSAYTGELFF.

The CDR3 DNA sequence: TGTGCCAGCACCGGACAGTTAGTGAACACTGAAGCTTTCTTT. It specifies CASTGQLVNTEAFF. The genes are TRBV12-3 or TRBV12-4 and TRBJ1-1, with D perhaps TRBD1 (6 bases). Trimming removed 7 bases at V and 0 bases at J, with 12 bases between. The length of the CDR3 is 14 residues.

The J gene is TRBJ2-7, the V gene TRBV29-1; perhaps TRBD1 as D (6 bases). The length of the CDR3 is 13 residues. With 5 bases removed from V and 0 bases from J, the gap between germline ends came to 11 bases. CDR1 SQVTM and CDR2 ANQGSEA come from the germline V gene. CDR3 protein: CSVRTASSYEQYF. CDR3 DNA sequence: TGCAGCGTTAGGACAGCGAGCTCCTACGAGCAGTACTTC.

This clonotype was seen many times. The gene calls are TRBV5-1 and TRBJ2-2; possibly TRBD1 or TRBD2 for D (6 bases each). Germline CDR1 is SGHRS and CDR2 is YFSETQ. Trimming removed 3 bases from V and 6 bases from J, with 18 bases in between. The CDR3 length is 16 residues. The CDR3 DNA is TGCGCCAGCAGCTCTCTGGGGGGACAACCCCCCGGGGAGCTGTTTTTT. The encoded protein is CASSSLGGQPPGELFF.

This clonotype was detected a few times. This chain connects TRBV12-3 or TRBV12-4 to TRBJ1-1; TRBD1 agrees at 7 bases. The CDR3 is made up of 15 amino acids. V lost 6 bases, J lost 5 bases, and 12 bases stayed unmatched. The CDR3 DNA is TGTGCCAGCAGCCCATCGACAGGGAGGGGGACTGAAGCTTTCTTT. Protein: CASSPSTGRGTEAFF.

This chain joins TRBV12-3 or TRBV12-4 and TRBJ2-7, with 8 positions matching TRBD1. This CDR3 has 15 residues. The J segment lost 4 bases and the V segment lost 5 bases, leaving 10 bases of the junction unmatched. CDR3 coding DNA: TGTGCCAGCAGTCTAAGACAGGGGCTGGCTTACGAGCAGTACTTC. Translation gives CASSLRQGLAYEQYF.

The chain combines TRBV3-2 with TRBJ2-7; the table's D call of TRBD1 was not tested on the DNA. TRBV3-2 is listed as a pseudogene. The CDR3 sequence is 14 residues long. The CDR3 sequence: CASSLRGARDEQYF. In DNA, the CDR3 is TGTGCCAGCAGCCTCAGAGGGGCGCGGGACGAGCAGTACTTC.

This clonotype was counted between two and nine times. J is TRBJ1-2 and V is TRBV3-1, with 8 bases matching TRBD1. V shed 4 bases and J 8 bases; nucleotides not matched to a gene: 15. The V gene's germline CDR1 is LGHDT and CDR2 YNNKEL (reference sequence). The CDR3 has 16 amino acids. The CDR3 loop reads CASSPRDRRRFRGYTF. The CDR3 nucleotides read TGTGCCAGCAGCCCCAGGGACAGGAGGCGCTTTAGGGGCTACACCTTC.

The chain uses TRBV20-1 and TRBJ2-7; TRBD2 matches at 9 bases. This CDR3 has 15 amino acids. J lost 1 base, V lost 1 base, and 5 bases had no gene match. Germline V CDR1 and CDR2: DFQATT, SNEGSKA (reference sequence). CDR3 in amino acids: CSARGQREDSYEQYF. The CDR3 region has the DNA TGCAGTGCTAGAGGTCAGCGGGAGGATTCCTACGAGCAGTACTTC.

This clonotype was recorded a few times. The chain carries TRBV28 and TRBJ2-7; D may match TRBD1 or TRBD2 (5 bases each). V lost 4 bases and J 3 bases, leaving 16 bases between the germline ends. The V gene's germline CDR1 is MDHEN and CDR2 SYDVKM. The CDR3 is 15 amino acids. CDR3 coding DNA: TGTGCCAGCAGTTCCCCCGGGACGGATGTCTACGAGCAGTACTTC. This translates into CASSSPGTDVYEQYF. Complete variable domain (other parts from reference TRBV28 and TRBJ2-7): DVKVTQSSRYLVKRTGEKVFLECVQDMDHENMFWYRQDPGLGLRLIYFSYDVKMKEKGDIPEGYSVSREKKERFSLILESASTNQTSMYLCASSSPGTDVYEQYFGPGTRLTVT.

This clonotype was detected only a few times. The chain has TRBV3-1 and TRBJ2-1, with 7 bases fitting TRBD2. V gave up 1 base and J gave up 3 bases; unmatched junction bases: 3. Germline assignment: CDR1 LGHDT and CDR2 YNNKEL (reference sequence). The CDR3 totals 15 residues. The CDR3 spells CASSQVSGIYNEQFF. The DNA for the CDR3 is TGTGCCAGCAGCCAAGTGAGCGGGATCTACAATGAGCAGTTCTTC.